The clone carrying this T cell receptor beta chain was recorded a few times. This entry is derived from a study of T-cell reconstitution after alpha-beta-depleted transplantation in children. The CDR3 is 15 residues long. CDR1 is SGHVS, CDR2 FNYEAQ, per germline. Trimming removed 4 bases from V and 2 bases from J, with 12 bases in between. Unique molecular identifiers were used to barcode this TCRbeta library. TCRdb re-called the PCR reads through MiXCR, storing one row per CDR3 protein. The table has about 600,000 distinct CDR3 sequences, over 9.5% seen once. The sequencing used PBMCs from the stem cell graft donor, collected from the stem cell graft. This TCR was sampled from a human donor who donated a stem cell graft to a child with acute myeloid leukemia. The chain links TRBV7-6 to TRBJ1-3; no firm D call. CDR3 in amino acids: CASSSSKGTGNTIYF. Here the CDR3 DNA reads TGTGCCAGCAGCTCATCGAAGGGAACTGGAAACACCATATATTTT. Full variable domain (remainder filled in from reference TRBV7-6 and TRBJ1-3): GAGVSQSPRYKVTKRGQDVALRCDPISGHVSLYWYRQALGQGPEFLTYFNYEAQQDKSGLPNDRFSAERPEGSISTLTIQRTEQRDSAMYRCASSSSKGTGNTIYFGEGSWLTVV.